The text below deals with one TCR beta chain. This clone came up once. Its cognate antigen has yet to be identified. Per-base qualities were not stored, and no clone one base away is much larger. The sample originates from a study of cytomegalovirus exposure and HLA in healthy donors (dated by TCRdb to between 2016 and 2019). Background for the entire study: According to an earlier analysis of a few hundred of the donors, 200 million or so T cells yielded roughly 110 million unique TCR beta sequences and more than 250 Gb of sequence data. The study used immunosequencing to profile the T cell repertoires of more than 650 subjects and linked those repertoires to cytomegalovirus serostatus. Typing coverage differed by locus: A, B, C, DRB1 and DQB1 were typed in about 620-640 donors, DQA1 in 522, DPA1 in around 610, and DPB1 in approximately 450. Among a few hundred genotyped donors of the cohort, an average of 235,054 unique TCR beta nucleotide sequences were sequenced per donor, 15% to 20% of them non-productive. Rather than using new phenotypic data, the later analysis identified candidate immune exposures from TCR beta sequences and from how often those sequences occurred across donors. About five DR-DQ haplotypes were treated as single units for association and clustering because of strong linkage in the cohort. HLA typing included class I and class II loci at four-digit resolution. The study was designed to test whether signatures of past pathogen exposure could be identified by cataloging public T cell receptors. An early release that covered 500 to 800 HLA-typed donors contained approximately 300 gigabases of sequencing data and about 93 million unique TCR sequences. A later genetic analysis used genome-wide SNP genotypes for about 65% of the roughly 700 donors, treating that subset as a discovery cohort. Every discovery cohort repertoire had been produced on one sequencing platform. Of the approximately 370 genotyped donors, approximately 80% were placed in the genetic ancestry cluster associated with self-reported Caucasian donors. The study combined high-throughput TCR immunosequencing, statistical association of individual TCRs with disease status, and machine learning to predict cytomegalovirus infection status. Alongside the repertoire data, information on donor age, sex, ethnicity and CMV serostatus was compiled. A separate validation cohort of 100 to 150 different subjects was used in addition to the roughly 670-subject first cohort. To decide whether each TCR beta V gene segment behaved as functional or pseudogenic, an earlier analysis of nearly 600 of the donors relied on high-throughput TCR beta sequencing. A later analysis re-examined previously published TCR beta repertoires from 600 to 700 donors and added high-resolution HLA genotyping to investigate patterns of TCR occurrence. Overall study results and their limits: In a later analysis, HLA-associated TCR beta chains showed more clonal expansion and lower generation probabilities than non-associated chains that were equally common. In an earlier analysis of approximately 600 of the donors, most TCR beta V segments were observed in productive rearrangements about 87% or about 30% of the time, broadly matching IMGT annotations. In a later genetic analysis, a missense DCLRE1C variant was associated with V-gene and J-gene trimming of TCR beta chains, and the association was replicated in an independent cohort. A cluster of highly shared sequence variants was judged likely to be a technical artifact of the sequencing pipeline. In a later genetic analysis, fewer N-insertions in productive TCRs were reported among donors in an Asian-associated ancestry cluster than the roughly 700-donor mean. A later analysis found that most CMV-associated TCR beta chains appeared HLA-restricted, with HLA associations seemingly driven largely by CMV exposure. It was suggested by the authors that the approach could potentially be generalized to other disease states and immunological phenotypes. Around 16 rarely observed V segments, including chromosome 9 orphons, were excluded from the earlier analysis of some 590 of the donors because counts were too low. The study gave a list of over 150 TCR beta chains associated with cytomegalovirus. A further reported finding was that TCR beta sequences accurately predicted the HLA-A and HLA-B alleles for most subjects in the first cohort. A later analysis reported that several top co-occurrence clusters appeared linked to parvovirus B19, influenza, CMV and Epstein-Barr virus. Specific HLA alleles were associated with 18,000 or so TCR beta sequences at a false discovery rate of 0.05 in a later analysis. HLA typing was unavailable for some donors at each locus, so association tests used only the typed subset. Across donors, most TCR sequences were observed very rarely, whereas some public TCRs were present in many individuals. Presence/absence analyses assumed roughly uniform sequencing depth across donors, an assumption that may not hold. Immune exposure information for the cohort was limited to CMV serostatus. Only TCR beta chains were sequenced in this cohort, and the absence of alpha or paired-chain data limited detectable features. Some IMGT-functional V segments, including TRBV6-2 and TRBV6-3, could not be distinguished by the 87-base-pair reads and were therefore excluded. When HLA alleles, especially DR and DQ, strongly co-occurred, attributing TCR associations to individual alleles was difficult. Correlated functional status among segregating V segments might be attributable to linkage disequilibrium, but an unknown experimental factor could not be ruled out. Three of the identified cytomegalovirus-associated TCR beta chains were confirmed in vitro to be specific for cytomegalovirus antigens. In a later analysis, TCR association rates were found to vary across HLA loci, with the most associated TCRs seen for DRB1 alleles and the fewest for HLA-C alleles. Cytomegalovirus status was reported to be diagnosed by the classifier with high specificity and sensitivity in both the original and validation cohorts.

The CDR3 measures 14 amino acids from cysteine to phenylalanine. Just the 42-base CDR3 DNA is kept, in frame starting at base 1. Here V drops 4 bases and J drops 6 bases, and the junction holds 7 bases not matched to any gene. The germline V gene (reference sequence) sets CDR1 to MNHNY and CDR2 to SVGAGI. The cohort consisted of hundreds of healthy bone marrow donors. At the time of sampling, all cohort members were nominally healthy, though unrecorded immune exposures were likely present. The donor was CMV seropositive and belonged to the group of about 290 seropositive cohort members. A peripheral blood sample was provided by each donor, and peripheral blood mononuclear cells were used for TCR beta sequencing. The Qiagen DNeasy Blood Extraction Kit was used to extract genomic DNA from the blood cell samples. Receptors were amplified or captured by the immunoSEQ multiplex PCR assay. For the multiplex PCR, a mixture combining 60 forward primers for TCR Vbeta segments and 13 reverse primers for TCR Jbeta segments was used. The CDR3 region of rearranged TCR beta genes was amplified from genomic DNA with a multiplex PCR assay. The amplified TCR beta libraries were sequenced on the Illumina HiSeq System as 87-base-pair reads. Under the source paper's analysis protocol: Across the 700 or so repertoires, a later analysis counted approximately 75 million unique TCR beta chains, approximately 12 million of which were shared by at least two donors. Raw reads were error-corrected and collapsed into unique sequences with a nearest-neighbor algorithm that merged closely related sequences to remove PCR and sequencing errors. CDR3 sequences were aligned to IMGT reference sequences to assign V, D and J gene segments. For a sequence to be retained, a match of at least six nucleotides was required to both a V gene segment and a J gene segment. Rearrangements were called productive when the CDR3 lacked stop codons and stayed in frame with V and J; all others were non-productive. Following IMGT convention, CDR3 was defined as the stretch from the second conserved V-encoded cysteine to the conserved J-encoded phenylalanine. The earlier analysis of about 570 of the donors excluded any sequence lacking an unambiguous match to a single V gene segment. An earlier analysis of a few hundred of the donors called V segments functional above 56.7% productive rearrangements and segregating when the between-donor standard deviation exceeded 5%. A statistical classification framework was built to diagnose cytomegalovirus status from the catalog of TCR beta chain sequences. V and J gene assignment, in a later analysis, came from comparing TCR nucleotide sequences with IMGT/GENE-DB human TR gene sequences. Using the TCRdist pipeline, a later analysis assigned CDR3 sequences along with most-parsimonious VDJ recombination scenarios. In a later analysis, each TCR beta chain was defined by its CDR3 amino acid sequence together with its V-gene family, and reads without a unique V-gene family were excluded. As a way to deal with suspected cross-contamination and a sequencing artifact, a later analysis dropped 450 to 700 nucleotide sequences that were highly shared and had low generation probability. In a later analysis, a clonal expansion index for each public chain was calculated from normalized within-repertoire ranks of inferred template counts. Generation probabilities in a later analysis came from a VDJ recombination model fitted to out-of-frame rearrangements, and those results were checked against IGoR. In a later analysis, hypergeometric tests were used to score TCR-TCR, TCR-HLA and TCR-CMV co-occurrence, with a repertoire-size bias correction applied to TCR pairs. A later analysis estimated false discovery rates by permuting HLA or CMV assignments 20 times. A later analysis grouped co-occurring TCRs with DBSCAN, adding TCRdist sequence similarity when clustering within HLA-allele-positive subsets. For co-occurrence clustering, repertoires with fewer than 30,000 or more than 120,000 public chains were excluded, along with a handful of repertoires with anomalous nucleotide sharing. TCRdb's version of the immuneACCESS table is confined to in-frame rearrangements and falls short of the full clone set. An unresolved V gene accounts for under half of the shortfall where checked; the remainder is of unknown origin. V, J and clone size are taken as reported in that table, and D and trimming were inferred from the DNA itself. This sample is represented by around 100,000 clones; roughly 80% of them were singletons. The ten largest clones add up to 20% to 25% of the sample.

The receptor was derived from a man aged 25 to 40 in good health and CMV-seropositive. Sequencing was done on a sample of PBMCs. The chain uses TRBV6-6 and TRBJ2-7; TRBD1 lines up with 9 middle nucleotides. The bases are TGTGCCAGCAGTTCCGCCGGGACAGGGACCGAGCAGTACTTC. This codes for CASSSAGTGTEQYF.